This T cell receptor (beta chain) emerged from a study of blood T cell repertoires in COVID-19. Study information: Spain, Italy and the United States supplied samples that represented acute and convalescent COVID-19. The analysed material was cDNA or gDNA that came from T cells, B-cell-depleted T cells, or PBMCs.

The CDR3 covers 17 residues. Methods used by the authors: Amplification from reference gene primers served as the basis for estimated nucleated cell counts. Clones were sequenced by immunoSEQ multiplex PCR, and TCRdb holds only the in-frame ones, with some missing. The D gene and trimming were derived from the DNA, and the V and J assignments and clone size from that table. The sample lists roughly 48,000 clones; 60% to 80% were seen once. The source is a human donor with active or convalescent COVID-19. The donor label of this sample is uncertain. The chain is built from TRBV21-1 and TRBJ1-4; TRBD1 is the table's D call, not checked against the DNA. TRBV21-1 represents a pseudogene. Sequencing was done on a sample of peripheral blood. The CDR3 protein is CASSKAGTEPTNEKLFF. For the CDR3, the DNA is TGTGCCAGCAGCAAAGCAGGGACAGAACCAACTAATGAAAAACTGTTTTTT.